This TCR beta chain was recovered during a study of blood T cell repertoires in COVID-19. As for the study in general: Acute and convalescent COVID-19 samples came from the United States, Italy and Spain. PBMCs, B-cell-depleted T cells, or T cells were the source of the cDNA or gDNA that made up the material.

Germline V lookup: CDR1 SNHLY, CDR2 FYNNEI. V lost 2 bases, J lost 7 bases, and 18 bases lay in between. This CDR3 has 16 residues. Those enrolled, adults aged about 18 to 89 years, came from about two dozen US areas. Participants' own reports of clinical history determined their cohort assignment. Clones were read by immunoSEQ multiplex PCR, and TCRdb kept only the in-frame ones, dropping some. The data show just over 300,000 clones, 70% to 90% seen once. The specimen was PBMCs or T cells enriched from blood (not recorded which). The chain employs TRBV2 and TRBJ1-5; D call uncertain. This sequence originates from a man aged 30 to 45 who had recovered from COVID-19. CDR3 amino acids: CASSEIFVRSQQPQHF. In DNA form, the CDR3 reads TGTGCCAGCAGTGAAATCTTCGTGAGGTCCCAACAGCCCCAGCATTTT. The full variable domain, in which reference TRBV2 and TRBJ1-5 provide the parts outside the CDR3, is EPEVTQTPSHQVTQMGQEVILRCVPISNHLYFYWYRQILGQKVEFLVSFYNNEISEKSEIFDDQFSVERPDGSNFTLKIRSTKLEDSAMYFCASSEIFVRSQQPQHFGDGTRLSIL.